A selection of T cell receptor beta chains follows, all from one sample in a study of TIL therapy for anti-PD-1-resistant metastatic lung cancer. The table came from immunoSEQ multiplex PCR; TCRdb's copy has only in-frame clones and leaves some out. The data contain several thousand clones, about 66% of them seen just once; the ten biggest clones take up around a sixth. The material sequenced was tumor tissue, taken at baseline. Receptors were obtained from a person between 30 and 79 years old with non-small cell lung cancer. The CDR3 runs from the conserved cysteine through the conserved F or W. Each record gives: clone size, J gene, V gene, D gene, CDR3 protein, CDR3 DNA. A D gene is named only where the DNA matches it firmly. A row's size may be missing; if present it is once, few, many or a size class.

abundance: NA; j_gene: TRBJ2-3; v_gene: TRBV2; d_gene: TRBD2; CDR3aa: CASGLGGGGFADTQYF; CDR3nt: TGTGCCAGCGGCCTCGGAGGCGGGGGATTTGCAGATACGCAGTATTTT
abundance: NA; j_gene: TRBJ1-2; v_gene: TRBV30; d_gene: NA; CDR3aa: CAWSVPGEDYGYTF; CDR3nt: TGTGCCTGGAGTGTCCCAGGGGAAGACTATGGCTACACCTTC
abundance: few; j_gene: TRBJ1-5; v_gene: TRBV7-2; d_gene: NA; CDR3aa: CASSTPQGNQPQHF; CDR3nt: TGTGCCAGCAGCACCCCCCAGGGCAATCAGCCCCAGCATTTT
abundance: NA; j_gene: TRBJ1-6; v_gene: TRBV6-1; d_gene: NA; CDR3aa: CASSEGAGDNSPLHF; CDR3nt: TGTGCCAGCAGTGAGGGGGCGGGTGATAATTCACCCCTCCACTTT
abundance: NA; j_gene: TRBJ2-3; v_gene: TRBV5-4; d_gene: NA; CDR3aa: CASSLKSDTDTQYF; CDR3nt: TGTGCCAGCAGCTTGAAAAGCGACACAGATACGCAGTATTTT
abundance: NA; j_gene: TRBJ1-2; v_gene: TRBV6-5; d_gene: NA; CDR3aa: CASIPGPTRSYGYTF; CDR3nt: TGTGCCAGCATTCCAGGGCCCACCCGGAGCTATGGCTACACCTTC
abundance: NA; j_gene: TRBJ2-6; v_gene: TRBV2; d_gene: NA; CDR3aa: CASSELGDSGANVLTF; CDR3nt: TGTGCCAGCAGTGAACTCGGGGACTCTGGGGCCAACGTCCTGACTTTC
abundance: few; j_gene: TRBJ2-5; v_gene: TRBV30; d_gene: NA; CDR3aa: CAWSGGGRRGLPGETQYF; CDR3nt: TGTGCCTGGAGTGGGGGGGGAAGGCGGGGGCTCCCCGGGGAGACCCAGTACTTC
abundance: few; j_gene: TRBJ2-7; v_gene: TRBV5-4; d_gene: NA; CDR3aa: CASSFLGSSYEQYF; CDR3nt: TGTGCCAGCAGCTTCTTGGGAAGCTCCTACGAGCAGTACTTC
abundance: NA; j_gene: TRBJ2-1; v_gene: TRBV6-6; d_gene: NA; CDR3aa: CASSYTGIKFF; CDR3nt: TGTGCCAGCAGTTACACAGGGATCAAGTTCTTC